The clone carrying this T cell receptor beta chain was recorded only once. Its matching antigen is unknown. These data belong to a study of identifying expanded T cells in peripheral blood. The CDR3 contains 17 residues. The germline gives CDR1 SGHTA, CDR2 FQGNSA. V was clipped by 5 bases and J by 0 bases, with 14 bases between them. Assay: immunoSEQ multiplex PCR; the TCRdb copy retains only in-frame clones and omits some. The sample includes around 130,000 clones, 86% seen only once; the top ten take approximately 8.9%. Notes on the study in general: Two-week clone count variance significantly increased as total template count grew. About 1.2 clones differed between technical replicates, versus around 15 and 19 over time.

Collection occurred without any documented infections or immune events in donors. The receptor was isolated from a person aged 18-70 years in good health. J is TRBJ1-6 and V is TRBV7-2; D not certain. Specimen: blood. DNA for the CDR3: TGTGCCAGCAGCCAAGTACCGAGGAGCTCCTATAATTCACCCCTCCACTTT. Translation: CASSQVPRSSYNSPLHF.